The 11 T cell receptor beta chains below come from one sample, sequenced in a study of blood T cells in healthy people across ages. PCR was performed a second time for roughly 7 to 11 cycles using a sample-barcoded 5' primer and a J-beta primer mix. TCRdb fed the 5' RACE reads into MiXCR, producing one record per CDR3 protein. The sample carries 1.2 million to 1.5 million distinct CDR3 sequences, 42% recorded once. The sequencing sample was made of blood. The receptor set was obtained from a woman aged 18-29 years in good health.

In DNA, the CDR3 is TGTGCCACCCTAGGGGTCACGGACACTGAAGCTTTCTTT. Residues: CATLGVTDTEAFF. The chain has TRBV24-1 and TRBJ1-1, with a possible D match to TRBD1 (5 bases). This CDR3 has 13 residues. Germline lookup yields CDR1 KGHDR and CDR2 SFDVKD. Trimming removed 9 bases at V and 3 bases at J, with 13 bases between.

The chain couples TRBV5-1 to TRBJ2-3; 9 bases map to TRBD2. Trimming cost V 4 bases and J 4 bases; bases outside gene matches: 13. This CDR3 is built from 17 residues. The germline V gene has CDR1 SGHRS and CDR2 YFSETQ. DNA for the CDR3: TGCGCCAGCAGCCCATCCTCTCGAGCGGGGGGTCCAGATACGCAGTATTTT. It is translated as CASSPSSRAGGPDTQYF.

This clonotype appeared a few times. V is TRBV6-6 and J is TRBJ2-6; 8 nucleotides align to TRBD1. The CDR3 runs to 16 residues. CDR1 is MNHNY, CDR2 SVGAGI, per germline (reference sequence). J was trimmed by 4 bases and V by 5 bases; bases with no gene match: 7. This CDR3 reads CASSAGQGSGANVLTF. The CDR3 region has the DNA TGTGCCAGCAGTGCCGGACAGGGATCCGGGGCCAACGTCCTGACTTTC.

This chain joins TRBV5-1 and TRBJ1-2; no definite D call. Germline V CDR1 and CDR2: SGHRS, YFSETQ. The CDR3 is made up of 10 amino acids. V lost 10 bases and J lost 5, with 9 bases in between. In nucleotides, the CDR3 is TGCGCCCCCCCTAGATATGGCTACACCTTC. This gives the protein CAPPRYGYTF.

This clonotype was observed a handful of times. J is TRBJ1-2 and V is TRBV12-3 or TRBV12-4; no clear D gene. Between the trimmed V and J ends, which lost 2 bases and 8 bases, there was a span of 15 bases. The CDR3 length is 14 residues. The CDR3 here is CASSLREGGRGYTF. In DNA, the CDR3 is TGTGCCAGCAGTTTACGGGAAGGTGGCCGCGGCTACACCTTC.

The chain recombines TRBV6-1 with TRBJ2-1, with 8 bases aligning to TRBD1. V trimming: 5 bases; J trimming: 6 bases; junction bases outside the gene matches: 6. The V gene's germline CDR1 is MNHNS and CDR2 SASEGT. CDR3 length equals 14 residues. The CDR3 protein is CASSLDRVRNEQFF. The DNA of the CDR3 is TGTGCCAGCAGTTTGGACAGGGTTCGCAATGAGCAGTTCTTC.

This chain connects TRBV7-8 to TRBJ2-1, with 12 bases matching TRBD1. Germline CDR1 SGHVS, CDR2 FQNEAQ. With V trimmed by 4 bases and J by 5 bases, 9 bases remained unmatched. The CDR3 is made up of 17 amino acids. The CDR3 sequence is CASSSAAGQGADNEQFF. The DNA for the CDR3 is TGTGCCAGCAGCTCTGCGGCGGGACAGGGGGCAGACAATGAGCAGTTCTTC.

This chain links TRBV10-3 with TRBJ2-1; D is ambiguous. This CDR3 spans 13 amino acids. The V end lost 5 bases, the J end lost 8 bases, and 13 bases lay between the germline ends. Germline-derived CDR1 and CDR2 are ENHRY and SYGVKD. The CDR3 is CAISTALLDEQFF. As DNA, the CDR3 is TGTGCCATCAGTACTGCCCTGTTGGATGAGCAGTTCTTC.

This clonotype turned up a few times. The gene calls are TRBV18 and TRBJ1-2; TRBD1 matches at 9 bases. V was pared by 3 bases and J by 6 bases, with 5 bases of the junction left unmatched. CDR1 KGHSH and CDR2 LQKENI come from the germline V gene. The CDR3 extends over 14 amino acids. Here the CDR3 DNA reads TGTGCCAGCTCACCGTCACAGGGGGCTGATGGCTACACCTTC. Translated, it gives CASSPSQGADGYTF. Supplemented by reference TRBV18 and TRBJ1-2, the full variable domain reads NAGVMQNPRHLVRRRGQEARLRCSPMKGHSHVYWYRQLPEEGLKFMVYLQKENIIDESGMPKERFSAEFPKEGPSILRIQQVVRGDSAAYFCASSPSQGADGYTFGSGTRLTVV.

This sequence joins TRBV6-5 and TRBJ2-1; D may be TRBD2 (6 bases). The CDR3 length is 17 residues. Trimming took 0 bases from V and 0 from J, leaving 12 bases between them. CDR1 is MNHEY and CDR2 is SVGAGI in the germline V gene. CDR3 nucleotides: TGTGCCAGCAGTTACTCGGGGGAGGTGGACTCCTACAATGAGCAGTTCTTC. Translation: CASSYSGEVDSYNEQFF.

V and J are TRBV6-6 and TRBJ2-5, with 7 bases that match TRBD2. The CDR3 is 17 amino acids. V lost 2 bases, J lost 11 bases, and 20 bases stayed unmatched. Germline V CDR1 and CDR2: MNHNY, SVGAGI (reference sequence). CDR3 in amino acids: CASSYDLRLAPGNEQYF. The CDR3 DNA reads as TGTGCCAGCAGTTACGATCTCCGACTAGCTCCAGGCAATGAGCAGTACTTC.